Listed below are T cell receptor beta chains from one sample, sequenced in a study of cytomegalovirus exposure and HLA in healthy donors. The assay was immunoSEQ multiplex PCR, and TCRdb's table has in-frame clones only and misses some. The sample carries around 150,000 clones, 76% recorded once. The sequencing sample was made of PBMCs. The receptor set was obtained from a man younger than 35 in good health and CMV-seronegative. The CDR3 runs from the conserved cysteine through the conserved F or W. Each record gives: J gene, clone size, V gene, D gene, CDR3 protein, CDR3 DNA. D genes are given only for firm matches. Part of the rows lack a size; the others show once, few, many or a class for expanded clones.

TRBJ1-1 | - | TRBV18 | - | CASSPRSAEITEAFF | TGTGCCAGCTCACCCCGGTCCGCGGAGATCACTGAAGCTTTCTTT
TRBJ2-3 | - | TRBV29-1 | TRBD2 | CSAARLAGGYSTDTQYF | TGCAGCGCCGCCCGACTAGCGGGAGGTTATAGCACAGATACGCAGTATTTT
TRBJ1-5 | - | TRBV10-3 | TRBD1 | CAISETQDRAASNQPQHF | TGTGCCATCAGTGAGACGCAAGACAGGGCCGCTAGCAATCAGCCCCAGCATTTT
TRBJ1-5 | - | TRBV28 | TRBD1 | CASSLFAHTGGNQPQHF | TGTGCCAGCAGTTTATTCGCCCACACAGGGGGCAATCAGCCCCAGCATTTT
TRBJ2-5 | - | TRBV5-4 | - | CASSLRTTQETQYF | TGTGCCAGCAGCCTTCGGACTACTCAAGAGACCCAGTACTTC
TRBJ1-1 | - | TRBV6-5 | - | CASSYSPLTGNTEAFF | TGTGCCAGCAGTTACTCGCCGCTTACGGGAAACACTGAAGCTTTCTTT
TRBJ1-4 | once | TRBV5-1 | TRBD1 | CASSLGDREVKKLFF | TGCGCCAGCAGCTTGGGGGACAGAGAAGTGAAAAAACTGTTTTTT
TRBJ1-5 | - | TRBV4-1 | - | CASSQDSSNQPQHF | TGCGCCAGCAGCCAAGACAGTAGCAATCAGCCCCAGCATTTT
TRBJ2-7 | - | TRBV11-1 | - | CASSRRVSPYEQYF | TGTGCCAGCAGCCGGAGAGTTTCGCCCTACGAGCAGTACTTC
TRBJ1-2 | - | TRBV28 | TRBD1 | CASTRTGDGYTF | TGTGCCAGCACCCGGACAGGGGATGGCTACACCTTC
TRBJ1-5 | - | TRBV7-2 | - | CASSLGARQPQHF | TGTGCCAGCAGCTTAGGCGCCAGGCAACCCCAGCATTTT
TRBJ1-2 | - | TRBV30 | TRBD1 | CAGRDREGGYTF | TGTGCCGGCAGGGACAGGGAAGGTGGCTACACCTTC
TRBJ1-2 | - | TRBV9 | TRBD1 | CASSVQQGAAGYTF | TGTGCCAGCAGCGTCCAGCAGGGGGCGGCTGGCTACACCTTC
TRBJ1-5 | - | TRBV19 | - | CASSMGTRASNQPQHF | TGTGCCAGTAGTATGGGCACCCGAGCTAGCAATCAGCCCCAGCATTTT
TRBJ2-5 | - | TRBV5-1 | TRBD2 | CASSSGLAGDETQYF | TGCGCCAGCAGCTCGGGACTAGCGGGAGATGAGACCCAGTACTTC
TRBJ2-5 | - | TRBV19 | TRBD1 | CASSTSTGGAETQYF | TGTGCCAGTAGTACTTCGACAGGGGGCGCAGAGACCCAGTACTTC
TRBJ2-2 | - | TRBV5-5 | TRBD2 | CASSFRGGAVDGELFF | TGTGCCAGCAGCTTCCGCGGGGGGGCGGTCGACGGGGAGCTGTTTTTT
TRBJ1-1 | - | TRBV7-3 | TRBD1 | CASSPTGDREAFF | TGTGCCAGCAGCCCAACAGGGGACAGAGAAGCTTTCTTT
TRBJ2-7 | - | TRBV2 | - | CASYLGRGTYEQYF | TGTGCCAGCTATCTAGGGAGGGGGACTTACGAGCAGTACTTC
TRBJ1-1 | many | TRBV6-6 | - | CASSYRGEAFF | TGTGCCAGCAGTTACAGGGGTGAAGCTTTCTTT
TRBJ1-1 | - | TRBV29-1 | TRBD1 | CSFFTGADTEAFF | TGCAGCTTCTTTACAGGGGCAGATACTGAAGCTTTCTTT
TRBJ2-5 | few | TRBV29-1 | TRBD2 | CSVRPGLAWSREETQYF | TGCAGCGTTCGCCCCGGACTAGCTTGGTCGCGTGAGGAGACCCAGTACTTC
TRBJ1-5 | once | TRBV27 | - | CASSLLGAWSNQPQHF | TGTGCCAGCAGTTTATTGGGGGCGTGGAGCAATCAGCCCCAGCATTTT
TRBJ1-4 | once | TRBV11-2 | - | CASSSFQNEKLFF | TGTGCCAGCAGCTCCTTCCAGAATGAAAAACTGTTTTTT
TRBJ2-7 | - | TRBV5-4 | TRBD2 | CASSPEKGLARSYEQYF | TGTGCCAGCAGCCCCGAGAAGGGACTAGCGCGATCCTACGAGCAGTACTTC
TRBJ1-2 | - | TRBV7-9 | - | CASSLRGAGDRNYGYTF | TGTGCCAGCAGCTTAAGAGGGGCGGGGGATCGAAACTATGGCTACACCTTC
TRBJ2-7 | - | TRBV5-6 | TRBD1 | CASSLSLTGGEQYF | TGTGCCAGCAGCTTGTCCCTAACAGGGGGCGAGCAGTACTTC
TRBJ2-7 | - | TRBV11-2 | TRBD1 | CASSYETGTASYEQYF | TGTGCCAGCAGCTATGAAACCGGGACAGCCTCCTACGAGCAGTACTTC
TRBJ1-1 | few | TRBV30 | - | CASTRQQNTEAFF | TGTGCCTCAACGCGGCAGCAGAACACTGAAGCTTTCTTT
TRBJ1-2 | - | TRBV19 | - | CASSSAGAGNGYTF | TGTGCCAGTAGTTCGGCCGGAGCTGGAAATGGCTACACCTTC
TRBJ1-2 | - | TRBV10-3 | - | CAISEGQGGGYTF | TGTGCCATCAGTGAAGGGCAGGGTGGAGGCTACACCTTC
TRBJ1-3 | - | TRBV5-4 | TRBD1 | CASSYKTGTYSGNTIYF | TGTGCCAGCAGCTATAAGACAGGGACTTACTCTGGAAACACCATATATTTT
TRBJ1-5 | - | TRBV27 | - | CASSLFAPGNQPQHF | TGTGCCAGCAGTTTGTTCGCGCCGGGGAATCAGCCCCAGCATTTT
TRBJ1-2 | - | TRBV4-1 | TRBD1 | CASSLGQGFVGYTF | TGCGCCAGCAGTCTTGGACAGGGTTTTGTTGGCTACACCTTC
TRBJ1-4 | - | TRBV11-2 | - | CASSLYRVANEKLFF | TGTGCCAGCAGCTTATACAGGGTGGCTAATGAAAAACTGTTTTTT